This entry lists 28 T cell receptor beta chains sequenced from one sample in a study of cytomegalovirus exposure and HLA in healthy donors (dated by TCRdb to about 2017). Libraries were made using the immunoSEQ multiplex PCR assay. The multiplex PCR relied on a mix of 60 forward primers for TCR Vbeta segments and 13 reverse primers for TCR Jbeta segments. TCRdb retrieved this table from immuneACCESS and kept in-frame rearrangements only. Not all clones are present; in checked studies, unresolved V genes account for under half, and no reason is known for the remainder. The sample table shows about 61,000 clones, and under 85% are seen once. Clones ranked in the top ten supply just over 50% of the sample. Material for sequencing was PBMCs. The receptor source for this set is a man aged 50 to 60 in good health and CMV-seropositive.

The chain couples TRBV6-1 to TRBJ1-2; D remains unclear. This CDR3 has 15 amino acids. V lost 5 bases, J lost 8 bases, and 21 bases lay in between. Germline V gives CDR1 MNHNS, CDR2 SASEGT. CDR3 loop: CASSSSPTVNQGYTF. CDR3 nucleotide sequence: TGTGCCAGCAGTTCCAGCCCCACAGTCAACCAGGGCTACACCTTC.

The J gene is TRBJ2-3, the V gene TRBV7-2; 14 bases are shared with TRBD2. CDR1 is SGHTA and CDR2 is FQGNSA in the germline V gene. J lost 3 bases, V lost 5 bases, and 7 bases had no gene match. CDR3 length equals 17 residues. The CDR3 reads CASSARLAGGPTDTQYF. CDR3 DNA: TGTGCCAGCAGCGCAAGACTAGCGGGGGGGCCAACAGATACGCAGTATTTT.

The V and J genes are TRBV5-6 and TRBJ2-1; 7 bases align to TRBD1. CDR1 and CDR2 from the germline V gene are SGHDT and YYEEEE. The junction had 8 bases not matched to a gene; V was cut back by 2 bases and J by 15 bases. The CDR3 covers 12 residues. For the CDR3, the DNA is TGTGCCAGCAGCTTTACAGGGGTCTCCTTGTTCTTC. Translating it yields CASSFTGVSLFF.

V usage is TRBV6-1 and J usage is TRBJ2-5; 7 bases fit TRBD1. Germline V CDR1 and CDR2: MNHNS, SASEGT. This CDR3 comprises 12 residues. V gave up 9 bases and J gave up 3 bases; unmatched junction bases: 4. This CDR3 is CASRGPEETQYF. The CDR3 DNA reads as TGTGCCAGTAGGGGGCCTGAAGAGACCCAGTACTTC.

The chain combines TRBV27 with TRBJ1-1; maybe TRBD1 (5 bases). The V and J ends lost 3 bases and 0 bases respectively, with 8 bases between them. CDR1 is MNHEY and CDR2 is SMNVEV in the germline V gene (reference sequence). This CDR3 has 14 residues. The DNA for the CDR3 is TGTGCCAGCAGTTTCGGGGGAATGAACACTGAAGCTTTCTTT. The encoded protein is CASSFGGMNTEAFF.

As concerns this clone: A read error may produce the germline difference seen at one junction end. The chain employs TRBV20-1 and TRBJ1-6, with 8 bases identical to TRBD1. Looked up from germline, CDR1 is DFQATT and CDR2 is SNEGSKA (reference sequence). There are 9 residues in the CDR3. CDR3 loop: CSAGGQGNF. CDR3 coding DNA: TGCAGTGCCGGAGGACAGGGAAACTTT.

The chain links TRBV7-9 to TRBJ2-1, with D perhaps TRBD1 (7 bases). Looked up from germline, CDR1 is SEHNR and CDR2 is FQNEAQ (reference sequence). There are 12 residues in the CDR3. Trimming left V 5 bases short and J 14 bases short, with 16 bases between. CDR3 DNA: TGTGCCAGCAGCCAAGGGGGCGCGGGGAAGTTCTTC. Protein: CASSQGGAGKFF.

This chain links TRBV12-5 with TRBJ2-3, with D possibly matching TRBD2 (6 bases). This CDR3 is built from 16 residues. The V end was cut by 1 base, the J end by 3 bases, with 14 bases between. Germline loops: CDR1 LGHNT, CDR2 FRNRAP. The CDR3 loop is CASGLAGTFGTDTQYF. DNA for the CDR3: TGTGCTAGTGGTTTGGCCGGGACTTTCGGGACAGATACGCAGTATTTT. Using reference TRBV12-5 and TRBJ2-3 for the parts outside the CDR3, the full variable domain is DARVTQTPRHKVTEMGQEVTMRCQPILGHNTVFWYRQTMMQGLELLAYFRNRAPLDDSGMPKDRFSAEMPDATLATLKIQPSEPRDSAVYFCASGLAGTFGTDTQYFGPGTRLTVL.

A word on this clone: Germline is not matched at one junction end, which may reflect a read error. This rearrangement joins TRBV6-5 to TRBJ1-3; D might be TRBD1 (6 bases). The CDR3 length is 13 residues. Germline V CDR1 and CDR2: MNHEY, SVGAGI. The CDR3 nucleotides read TGTGCCAGCAGTTACTACAGGGACACACCATATAAATTT. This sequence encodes CASSYYRDTPYKF.

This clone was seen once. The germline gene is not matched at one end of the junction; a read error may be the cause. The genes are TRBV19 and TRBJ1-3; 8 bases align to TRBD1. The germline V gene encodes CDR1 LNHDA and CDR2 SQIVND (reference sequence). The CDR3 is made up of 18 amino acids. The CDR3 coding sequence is TGTGCCATTAGTAGACAGGGGTCAACGACGGCCTCTGGAAACACCATATATTTT. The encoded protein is CAISRQGSTTASGNTIYF.

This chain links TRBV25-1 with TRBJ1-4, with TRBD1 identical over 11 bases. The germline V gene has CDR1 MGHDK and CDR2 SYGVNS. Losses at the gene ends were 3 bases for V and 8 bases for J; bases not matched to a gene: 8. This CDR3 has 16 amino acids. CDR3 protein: CASSDLRRTGGEKLFF. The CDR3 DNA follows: TGTGCCAGCAGTGACCTTCGGAGGACAGGGGGCGAAAAACTGTTTTTT.

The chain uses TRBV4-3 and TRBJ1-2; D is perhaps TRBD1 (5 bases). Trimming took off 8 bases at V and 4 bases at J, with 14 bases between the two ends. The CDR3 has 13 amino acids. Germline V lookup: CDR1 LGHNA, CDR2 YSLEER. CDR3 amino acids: CASSRQRTYGYTF. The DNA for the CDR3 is TGCGCCAGCTCTCGACAGAGAACCTATGGCTACACCTTC.

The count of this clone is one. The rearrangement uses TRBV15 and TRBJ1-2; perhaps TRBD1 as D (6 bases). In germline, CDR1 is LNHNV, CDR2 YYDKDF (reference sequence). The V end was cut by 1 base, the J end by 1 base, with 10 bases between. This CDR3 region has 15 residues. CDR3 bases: TGTGCCACCAGCAGAGCGGGAGGGGGTAACTATGGCTACACCTTC. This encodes CATSRAGGGNYGYTF.

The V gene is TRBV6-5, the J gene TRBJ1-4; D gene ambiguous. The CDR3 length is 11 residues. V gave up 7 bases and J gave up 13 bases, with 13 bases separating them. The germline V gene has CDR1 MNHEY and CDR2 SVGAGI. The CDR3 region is CASTYGVGLFF. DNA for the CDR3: TGTGCCAGCACCTACGGGGTAGGACTGTTTTTT.

The DNA for the CDR3 is TGTGCCAGCAGCTTAGAGACAGGACTAGCCAAAAACATTCAGTACTTC. It yields the protein CASSLETGLAKNIQYF. This rearrangement joins TRBV7-2 to TRBJ2-4, with D perhaps TRBD1 (6 bases). Trimming stripped 1 base from V and 0 bases from J, with 10 bases between. This CDR3 region has 16 residues. Germline V gene lookup returns CDR1 SGHTA and CDR2 FQGNSA.

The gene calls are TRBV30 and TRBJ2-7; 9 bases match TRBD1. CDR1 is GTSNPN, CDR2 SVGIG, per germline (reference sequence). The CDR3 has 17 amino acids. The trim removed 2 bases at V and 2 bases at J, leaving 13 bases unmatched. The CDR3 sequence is CAWSTWGGGQGTYEQYF. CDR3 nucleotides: TGTGCCTGGAGTACCTGGGGTGGGGGACAGGGCACCTACGAGCAGTACTTC.

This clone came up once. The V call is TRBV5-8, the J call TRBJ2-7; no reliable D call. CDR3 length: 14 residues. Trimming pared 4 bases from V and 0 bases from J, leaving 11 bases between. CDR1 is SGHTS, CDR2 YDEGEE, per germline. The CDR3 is CASSRRSSSYEQYF. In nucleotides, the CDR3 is TGTGCCAGCAGCCGACGGTCTAGCTCCTACGAGCAGTACTTC.

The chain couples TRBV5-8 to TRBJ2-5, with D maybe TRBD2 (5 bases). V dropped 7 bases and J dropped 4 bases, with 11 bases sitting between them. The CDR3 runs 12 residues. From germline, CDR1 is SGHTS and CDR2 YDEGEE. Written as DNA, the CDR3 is TGTGCCAGCGCGGGTCTCAGAGAGACCCAGTACTTC. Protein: CASAGLRETQYF.

This CDR3 is CASRPGGAGHSYNEQFF. CDR3 DNA sequence: TGTGCCAGTAGGCCCGGGGGAGCGGGGCACTCCTACAATGAGCAGTTCTTC. V usage is TRBV19 and J usage is TRBJ2-1, with 7 nucleotides matching TRBD2. The CDR3 loop spans 17 amino acids. V trimming: 6 bases; J trimming: 0 bases; junction bases outside the gene matches: 11. CDR1 is LNHDA, CDR2 SQIVND, per germline (reference sequence).

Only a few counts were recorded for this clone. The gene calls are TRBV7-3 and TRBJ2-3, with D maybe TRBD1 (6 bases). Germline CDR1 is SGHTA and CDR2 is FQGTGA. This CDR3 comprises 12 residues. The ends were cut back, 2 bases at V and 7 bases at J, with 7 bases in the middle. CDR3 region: CASSLQGNTQYF. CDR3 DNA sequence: TGTGCCAGCAGCTTACAGGGGAATACGCAGTATTTT.

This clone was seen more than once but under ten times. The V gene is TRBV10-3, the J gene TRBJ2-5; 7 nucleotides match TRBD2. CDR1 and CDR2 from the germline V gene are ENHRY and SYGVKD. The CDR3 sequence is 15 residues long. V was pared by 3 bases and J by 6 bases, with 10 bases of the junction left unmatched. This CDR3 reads CAISDAGGSRKTQYF. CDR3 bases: TGTGCCATCAGTGACGCCGGGGGGAGTCGAAAGACCCAGTACTTC.

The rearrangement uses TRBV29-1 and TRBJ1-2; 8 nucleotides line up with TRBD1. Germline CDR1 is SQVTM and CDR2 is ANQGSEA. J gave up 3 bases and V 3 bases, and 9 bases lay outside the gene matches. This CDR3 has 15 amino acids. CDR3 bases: TGCAGCGTTGATTTGTCGGTGACAGGGGACTATGGCTACACCTTC. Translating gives CSVDLSVTGDYGYTF.

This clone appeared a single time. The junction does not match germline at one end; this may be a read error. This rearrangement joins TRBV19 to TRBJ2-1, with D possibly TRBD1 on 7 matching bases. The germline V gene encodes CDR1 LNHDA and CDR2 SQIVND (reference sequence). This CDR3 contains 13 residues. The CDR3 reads CASSIQGGNQQFF. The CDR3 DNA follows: TGTGCCAGTAGTATTCAGGGGGGCAATCAGCAGTTCTTC. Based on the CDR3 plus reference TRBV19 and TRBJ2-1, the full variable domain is DGGITQSPKYLFRKEGQNVTLSCEQNLNHDAMYWYRQDPGQGLRLIYYSQIVNDFQKGDIAEGYSVSREKKESFPLTVTSAQKNPTAFYLCASSIQGGNQQFFGPGTRLTVL.

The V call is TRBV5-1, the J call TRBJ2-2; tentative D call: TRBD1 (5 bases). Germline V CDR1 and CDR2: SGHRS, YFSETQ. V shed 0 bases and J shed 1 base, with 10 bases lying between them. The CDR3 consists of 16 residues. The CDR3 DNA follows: TGCGCCAGCAGCTTGGACCCAGGGTTGAACACCGGGGAGCTGTTTTTT. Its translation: CASSLDPGLNTGELFF.

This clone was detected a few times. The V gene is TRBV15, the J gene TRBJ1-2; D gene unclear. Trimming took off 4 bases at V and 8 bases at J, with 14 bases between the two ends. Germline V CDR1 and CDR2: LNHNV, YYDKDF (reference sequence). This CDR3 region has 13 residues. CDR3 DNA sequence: TGTGCCACCAGCACCTCTACGAAAAGCGGCTACACCTTC. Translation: CATSTSTKSGYTF. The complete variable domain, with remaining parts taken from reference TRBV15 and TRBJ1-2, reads DAMVIQNPRYQVTQFGKPVTLSCSQTLNHNVMYWYQQKSSQAPKLLFHYYDKDFNNEADTPDNFQSRRPNTSFCFLDIRSPGLGDTAMYLCATSTSTKSGYTFGSGTRLTVV.

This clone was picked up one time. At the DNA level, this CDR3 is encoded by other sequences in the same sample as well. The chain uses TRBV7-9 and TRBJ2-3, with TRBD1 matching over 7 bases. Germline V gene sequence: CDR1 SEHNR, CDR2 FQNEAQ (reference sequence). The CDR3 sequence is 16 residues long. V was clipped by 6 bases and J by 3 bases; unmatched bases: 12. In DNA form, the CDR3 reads TGTGCCAGCAGATATTACAGGGGAGAAGTGACAGATACGCAGTATTTT. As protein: CASRYYRGEVTDTQYF.

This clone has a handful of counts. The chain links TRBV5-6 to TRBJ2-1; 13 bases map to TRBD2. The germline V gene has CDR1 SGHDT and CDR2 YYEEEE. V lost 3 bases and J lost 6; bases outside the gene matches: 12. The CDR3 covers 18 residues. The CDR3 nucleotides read TGTGCCAGCAGCTCGACTAGCGGGAGGCCAGGCTTTGCCAATGAGCAGTTCTTC. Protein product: CASSSTSGRPGFANEQFF.

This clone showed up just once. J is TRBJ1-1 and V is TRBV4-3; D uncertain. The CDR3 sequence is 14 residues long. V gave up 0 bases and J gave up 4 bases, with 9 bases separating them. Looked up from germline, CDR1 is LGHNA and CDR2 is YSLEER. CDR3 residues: CASSQDEFFTEAFF. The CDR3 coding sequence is TGCGCCAGCAGCCAAGATGAGTTCTTCACTGAAGCTTTCTTT.